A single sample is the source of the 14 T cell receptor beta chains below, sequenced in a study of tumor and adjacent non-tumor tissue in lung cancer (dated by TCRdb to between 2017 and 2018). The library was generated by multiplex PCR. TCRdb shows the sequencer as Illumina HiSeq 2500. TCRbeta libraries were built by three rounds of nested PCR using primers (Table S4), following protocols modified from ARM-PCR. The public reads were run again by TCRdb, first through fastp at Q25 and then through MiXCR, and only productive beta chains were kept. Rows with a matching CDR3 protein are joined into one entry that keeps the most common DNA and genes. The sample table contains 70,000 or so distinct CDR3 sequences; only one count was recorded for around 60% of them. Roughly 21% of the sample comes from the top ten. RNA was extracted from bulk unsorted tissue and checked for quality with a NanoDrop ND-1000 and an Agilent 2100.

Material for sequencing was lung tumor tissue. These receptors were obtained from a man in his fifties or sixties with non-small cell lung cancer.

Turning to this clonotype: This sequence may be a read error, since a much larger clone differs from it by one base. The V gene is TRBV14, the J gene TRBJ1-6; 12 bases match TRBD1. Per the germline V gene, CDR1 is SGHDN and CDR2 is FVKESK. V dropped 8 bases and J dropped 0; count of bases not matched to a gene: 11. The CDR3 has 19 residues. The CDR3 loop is CASGPGTGGLSSYNSPLHF. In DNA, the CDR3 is TGTGCCAGCGGCCCCGGGACAGGGGGCTTGAGCTCCTATAATTCACCCCTCCACTTT.

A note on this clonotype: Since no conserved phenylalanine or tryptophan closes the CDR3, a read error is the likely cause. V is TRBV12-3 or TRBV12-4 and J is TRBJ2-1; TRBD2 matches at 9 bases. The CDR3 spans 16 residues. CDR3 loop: CASSTSRGGSYNEQFL. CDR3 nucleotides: TGCGCCAGCAGCACTTCGCGGGGGGGGTCCTACAATGAGCAGTTCTTG.

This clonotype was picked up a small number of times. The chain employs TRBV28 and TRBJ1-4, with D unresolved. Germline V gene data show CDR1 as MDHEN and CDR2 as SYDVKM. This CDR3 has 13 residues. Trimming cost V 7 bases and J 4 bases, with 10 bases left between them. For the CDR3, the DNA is TGTGCCAGCACCCCAGACGATAATGAAAAACTGTTTTTT. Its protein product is CASTPDDNEKLFF.

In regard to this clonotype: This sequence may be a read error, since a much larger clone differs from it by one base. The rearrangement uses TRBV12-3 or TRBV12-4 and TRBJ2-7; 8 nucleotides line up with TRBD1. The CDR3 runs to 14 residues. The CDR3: CASSFRDRGYVQYF. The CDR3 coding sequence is TGTGCCAGCAGTTTCAGAGACAGGGGTTACGTGCAGTACTTC.

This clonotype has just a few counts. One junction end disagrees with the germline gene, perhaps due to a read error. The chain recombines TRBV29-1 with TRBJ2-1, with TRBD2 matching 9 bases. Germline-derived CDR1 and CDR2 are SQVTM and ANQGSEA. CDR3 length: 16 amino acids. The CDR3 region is CSVPRIAGEFYNEQLF. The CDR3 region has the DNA TGCAGCGTTCCGAGAATAGCGGGAGAATTCTACAATGAGCAGCTCTTC.

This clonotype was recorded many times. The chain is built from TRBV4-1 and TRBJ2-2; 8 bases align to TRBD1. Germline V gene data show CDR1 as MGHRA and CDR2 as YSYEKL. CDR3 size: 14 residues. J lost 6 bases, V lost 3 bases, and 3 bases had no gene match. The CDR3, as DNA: TGCGCCAGCAGCCAGCCGACAGGGGCCGGGGAGCTGTTTTTT. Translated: CASSQPTGAGELFF.

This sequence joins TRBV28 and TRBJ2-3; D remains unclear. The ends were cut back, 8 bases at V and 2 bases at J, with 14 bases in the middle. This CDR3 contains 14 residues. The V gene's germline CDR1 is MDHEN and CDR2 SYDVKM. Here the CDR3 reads CASSGGLLTDTQYF. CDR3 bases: TGTGCCAGCTCTGGCGGTCTACTCACAGATACGCAGTATTTT.

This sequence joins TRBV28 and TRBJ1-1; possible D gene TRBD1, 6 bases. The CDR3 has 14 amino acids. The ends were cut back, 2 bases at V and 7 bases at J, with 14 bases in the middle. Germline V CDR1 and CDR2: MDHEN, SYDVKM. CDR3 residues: CASSLGGWSIEAFF. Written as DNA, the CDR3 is TGTGCCAGCAGTTTAGGGGGCTGGAGCATTGAAGCTTTCTTT.

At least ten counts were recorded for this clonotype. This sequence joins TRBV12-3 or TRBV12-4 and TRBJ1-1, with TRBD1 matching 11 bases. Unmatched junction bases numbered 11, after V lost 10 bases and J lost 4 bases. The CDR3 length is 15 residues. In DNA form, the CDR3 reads TGTGCCAACTCGGTGGGACAGGGGGTAGGCACTGAAGCTTTCTTT. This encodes CANSVGQGVGTEAFF.

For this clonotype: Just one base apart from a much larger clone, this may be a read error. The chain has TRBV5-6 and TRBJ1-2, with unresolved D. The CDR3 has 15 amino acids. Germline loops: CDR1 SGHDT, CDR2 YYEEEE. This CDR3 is CANSLRSVRGYGYTF. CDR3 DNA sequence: TGTGCCAACAGCTTGAGGTCAGTCAGAGGTTATGGCTACACCTTC.

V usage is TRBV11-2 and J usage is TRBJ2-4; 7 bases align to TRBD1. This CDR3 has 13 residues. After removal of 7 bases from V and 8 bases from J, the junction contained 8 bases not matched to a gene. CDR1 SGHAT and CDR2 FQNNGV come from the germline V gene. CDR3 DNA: TGTGCCAGCATCCCCGACAGGGCATACATTCAGTACTTC. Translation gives CASIPDRAYIQYF.

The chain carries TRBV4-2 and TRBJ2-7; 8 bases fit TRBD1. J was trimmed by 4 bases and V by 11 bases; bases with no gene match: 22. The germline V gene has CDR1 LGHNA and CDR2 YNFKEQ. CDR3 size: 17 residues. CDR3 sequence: CARSQDRGQGAGYEQYF. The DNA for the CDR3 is TGTGCCCGTAGCCAAGATCGGGGCCAGGGGGCAGGGTACGAGCAGTACTTC.

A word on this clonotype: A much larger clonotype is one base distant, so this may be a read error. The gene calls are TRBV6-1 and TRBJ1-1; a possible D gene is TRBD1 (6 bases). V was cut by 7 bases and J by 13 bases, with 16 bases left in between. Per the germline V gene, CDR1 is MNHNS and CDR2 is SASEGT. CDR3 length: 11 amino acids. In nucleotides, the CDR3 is TGTGCCAGCATATGGACAGCGAGGGTTTTCTTT. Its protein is CASIWTARVFF.

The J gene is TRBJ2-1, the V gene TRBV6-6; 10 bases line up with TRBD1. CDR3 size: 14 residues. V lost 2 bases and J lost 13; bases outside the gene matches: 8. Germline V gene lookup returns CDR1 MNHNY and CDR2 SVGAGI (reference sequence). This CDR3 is CASSYDRQGAFQFF. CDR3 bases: TGTGCCAGCAGTTACGACCGACAGGGGGCCTTCCAGTTCTTC.